This is a list of T cell receptor beta chains from one sample in a study of T cell responses to AZD1222 COVID-19 vaccine. The assay was immunoSEQ multiplex PCR, and TCRdb's table has in-frame clones only and misses some. Here the sample spans under 200,000 clones, about 90% being singletons. Specimen: peripheral blood, collected on day 0 of MenACWY control vaccination. These receptors were obtained from an adult in good health. Each CDR3 is given with its conserved first and last residue. The D gene is left open where the match is weak. The size of a clone is reported for some rows only, either as once, few or many, or as a class for expanded clones.

clone size	V gene	J gene	D gene	CDR3 DNA	CDR3 protein
-	TRBV15	TRBJ1-2	TRBD1	TGTGCCACCAGCAGAGATGGTTTAGTGGCAGGGGGCTATGGCTACACCTTC	CATSRDGLVAGGYGYTF
-	TRBV5-1	TRBJ1-2	TRBD1	TGCGCCAGCAGCAGGGGACAGGGGAACTATGGCTACACCTTC	CASSRGQGNYGYTF
-	TRBV27	TRBJ2-7	TRBD1	TGTGCCAGCAGTTTTGGGACAGTCTACGAGCAGTACTTC	CASSFGTVYEQYF
-	TRBV6-5	TRBJ1-1	-	TGTGCCAGCGGAAGGGGCGGGTGGGCTGAAGCTTTCTTT	CASGRGGWAEAFF
-	TRBV6-1	TRBJ2-7	TRBD1	TGTGCCAGCAGTGAAGGTTCACAGGGGGTAGAAGGCGAGCAGTACTTC	CASSEGSQGVEGEQYF
once	TRBV6-5	TRBJ2-7	-	TGTGCCAGCAGTTACTCTCTTCGCTCTTACGAGCAGTACTTC	CASSYSLRSYEQYF
once	TRBV7-2	TRBJ2-3	-	TGTGCCAGCAGCTACGGAGGGCCAGATACGCAGTATTTT	CASSYGGPDTQYF
few	TRBV5-1	TRBJ1-5	TRBD1	TGCGCCAGCAGCTCGACAGGGGAAGGCCAGCCCCAGCATTTT	CASSSTGEGQPQHF
-	TRBV3-1/TRBV3-2	TRBJ2-4	TRBD1	TGTGCCAGCAGCCAATTGAAGGACAGGGGCCTTCAGTACTTC	CASSQLKDRGLQYF
-	TRBV6-6	TRBJ1-6	-	TGTGCCAGCAGTATACGGACGGACTTTAATTCACCCCTCCACTTT	CASSIRTDFNSPLHF
-	TRBV2	TRBJ1-1	-	TGTGCCAGTTACCTCCGGGGGTATAACACTGAAGCTTTCTTT	CASYLRGYNTEAFF
-	TRBV12-3/TRBV12-4	TRBJ2-1	-	TGTGCCAGCAGTTTCAGGGGCAATGAGCAGTTCTTC	CASSFRGNEQFF
-	TRBV28	TRBJ1-1	TRBD1	TGTGCCAGCAGTGGGACAGGGGAGTCGGCTGAAGCTTTCTTT	CASSGTGESAEAFF
once	TRBV12-3/TRBV12-4	TRBJ1-2	-	TGTGCCAGCAGTTTTTCGTCATTTTATGGCTACACCTTC	CASSFSSFYGYTF
-	TRBV27	TRBJ1-1	TRBD1	TGTGCCAGCAGTTTCAGGGGGTACTTGAACACTGAAGCTTTCTTT	CASSFRGYLNTEAFF
-	TRBV7-9	TRBJ1-5	-	TGTGCCAGCAGCTTAAACAGTCCTAATCAGCCCCAGCATTTT	CASSLNSPNQPQHF
-	TRBV28	TRBJ1-5	-	TGTGCCAGCACCGACACACAAGGGGCCATCAATCAGCCCCAGCATTTT	CASTDTQGAINQPQHF
once	TRBV28	TRBJ1-5	TRBD1	TGTGCCAGCAGTCGGAGGACAGGGGGGCTCGATCAGCCCCAGCATTTT	CASSRRTGGLDQPQHF
-	TRBV7-9	TRBJ1-4	-	TGTGCCAGCAGCCCCGAGGCAACTAATGAAAAACTGTTTTTT	CASSPEATNEKLFF
-	TRBV11-2	TRBJ2-2	-	TGTGCCAGCAGCTTCCGCCGAGGAGGGAACACCGGGGAGCTGTTTTTT	CASSFRRGGNTGELFF
-	TRBV27	TRBJ1-3	-	TGTGCCAGCCCCCACGGCGGGGGGCCTCTCTCAAACACCATATATTTT	CASPHGGGPLSNTIYF
once	TRBV7-2	TRBJ1-1	-	TGTGCCAGCAGCCCTCAGGGCACTGAAGCTTTCTTT	CASSPQGTEAFF